This TCR beta chain stems from a study of cytomegalovirus exposure and HLA in healthy donors. Study-level results: The study labeled more than 150 TCR beta chains cytomegalovirus-associated.

Trimming removed 4 bases from V and 4 bases from J; junction bases left unmatched: 6. The CDR3 spans 14 residues. Germline V gene data show CDR1 as SGHTA and CDR2 as FQGNSA. This clone was observed once. Antigen specificity is unknown. The PCR ran on 60 Vbeta and 13 Jbeta primers. The assay was immunoSEQ multiplex PCR, and TCRdb's table has in-frame clones only and misses some. The sample has approximately 150,000 clones; roughly 85% are singletons. The source is a man younger than 40 in good health and CMV-seropositive. Sequenced material: PBMCs. This chain uses TRBV7-2 with TRBJ2-5; 7 bases fit TRBD2. The CDR3 bases are TGTGCCAGCAGCTGGGGGGGGTCTAGAGAGACCCAGTACTTC. It is translated as CASSWGGSRETQYF.